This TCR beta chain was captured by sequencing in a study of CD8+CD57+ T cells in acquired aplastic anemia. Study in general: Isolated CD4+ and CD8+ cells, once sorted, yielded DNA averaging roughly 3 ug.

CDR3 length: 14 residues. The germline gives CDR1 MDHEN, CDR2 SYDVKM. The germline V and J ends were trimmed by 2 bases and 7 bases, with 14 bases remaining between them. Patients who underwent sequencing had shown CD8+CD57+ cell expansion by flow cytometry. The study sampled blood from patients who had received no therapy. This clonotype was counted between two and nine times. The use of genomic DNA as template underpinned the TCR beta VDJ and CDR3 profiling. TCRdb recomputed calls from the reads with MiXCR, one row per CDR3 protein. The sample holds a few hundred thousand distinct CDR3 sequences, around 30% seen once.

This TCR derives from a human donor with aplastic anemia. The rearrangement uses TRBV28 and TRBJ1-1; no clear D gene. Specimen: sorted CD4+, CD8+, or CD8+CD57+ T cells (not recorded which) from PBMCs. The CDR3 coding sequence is TGTGCCAGCAGTTTACCCCAATCCGTGGGTGAAGCTTTCTTT. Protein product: CASSLPQSVGEAFF.